The 4 T cell receptor beta chains reported below all come from one sample, sequenced in a study of T-cell reconstitution after alpha-beta-depleted transplantation in children. Preparation of the TCRbeta library used unique molecular identifiers. TCRdb used MiXCR to reprocess the PCR reads, holding one entry per CDR3 protein. Counted here are roughly 200,000 distinct CDR3 sequences, approximately 9.5% occurring once; the ten biggest clones make up 5% to 7%. Sequenced material: PBMCs from the stem cell graft donor, taken from the stem cell graft. These TCRs come from a human donor who donated a stem cell graft to a child with acute lymphoblastic leukemia.

This rearrangement joins TRBV5-1 to TRBJ2-5, with D tentatively TRBD2 (6 bases). CDR1 is SGHRS, CDR2 YFSETQ, per germline. Between the trimmed V and J ends, which lost 7 bases and 1 base, there was a span of 20 bases. The CDR3 extends over 16 amino acids. CDR3: CASLDGGGQGQETQYF. The CDR3 bases are TGCGCCAGCCTAGACGGGGGTGGCCAGGGCCAAGAGACCCAGTACTTC.

The chain joins TRBV20-1 to TRBJ2-3; 12 bases are a match to TRBD2. V lost 6 bases to trimming and J lost 1 base; unmatched junction nucleotides: 8. In germline, CDR1 is DFQATT, CDR2 SNEGSKA (reference sequence). This CDR3 is built from 16 residues. The CDR3 sequence is CSASTRLAGGTDTQYF. The CDR3 DNA reads TGCAGTGCCTCCACTCGACTAGCGGGGGGCACAGATACGCAGTATTTT.

This clonotype has a handful of counts. The chain couples TRBV5-1 to TRBJ2-7; D possibly uses TRBD1 or TRBD2 (5 bases each). Germline lookup yields CDR1 SGHRS and CDR2 YFSETQ. V was trimmed by 0 bases and J by 2 bases, leaving 18 bases between them. The CDR3 loop spans 17 amino acids. In DNA, the CDR3 is TGCGCCAGCAGCTTGGATAGACAGCGGCCCAGCACCTACGAGCAGTACTTC. Its translation is CASSLDRQRPSTYEQYF.

This clonotype came up a few times. This chain connects TRBV5-1 to TRBJ2-3; D is perhaps TRBD1 or TRBD2 (5 bases each). The CDR3 runs 16 residues. CDR1 is SGHRS, CDR2 YFSETQ, per germline. V was pared by 4 bases and J by 1 base, with 16 bases between. The CDR3 region is CASSLDGQGGTDTQYF. In DNA form, the CDR3 reads TGCGCCAGCAGCCTAGATGGTCAGGGAGGCACAGATACGCAGTATTTT.